This entry is about one TCR beta chain. The data originate from a study of blood T cell repertoires in COVID-19. As for the study in general: Some COVID-19 samples were acute and others convalescent; all came from the United States, Italy and Spain. The cDNA or gDNA used as material had been derived from T cells, B-cell-depleted T cells, or PBMCs.

Per germline, CDR1 SGDLS and CDR2 YYNGEE. The germline V and J ends were trimmed by 3 bases and 0 bases, with 9 bases remaining between them. The CDR3 sequence is 15 residues long. In the original workflow: Amplification with reference gene primers provided the estimates of nucleated cell counts. The protocol was immunoSEQ multiplex PCR, while the TCRdb copy is restricted to in-frame clones and leaves out a portion. D and trimming were read from the DNA, whereas the V and J calls and clone size are those reported in that table. The sample holds 65,000 to 95,000 clones, 85% to 90% seen once. V gene TRBV9 combines with J gene TRBJ2-2, with a tentative D call TRBD1 (5 bases). Sequencing was carried out using peripheral blood. This TCR came from a man aged 45 to 65 with active COVID-19. The CDR3 sequence is CASSALGANTGELFF. In nucleotides, the CDR3 is TGTGCCAGCAGCGCCTTAGGGGCGAACACCGGGGAGCTGTTTTTT.